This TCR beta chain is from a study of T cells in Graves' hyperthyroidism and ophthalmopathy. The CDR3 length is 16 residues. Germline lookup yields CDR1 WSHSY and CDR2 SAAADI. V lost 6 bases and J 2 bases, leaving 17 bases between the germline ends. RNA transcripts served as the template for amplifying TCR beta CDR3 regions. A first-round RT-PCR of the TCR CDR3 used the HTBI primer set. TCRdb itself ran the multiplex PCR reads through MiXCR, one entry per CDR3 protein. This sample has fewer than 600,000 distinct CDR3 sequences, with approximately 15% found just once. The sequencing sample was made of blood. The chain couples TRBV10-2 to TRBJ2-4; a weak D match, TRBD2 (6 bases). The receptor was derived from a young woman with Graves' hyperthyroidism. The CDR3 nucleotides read TGCGCCAGCAGGGGGGGACGATGGGAGCCCAAAAACATTCAGTACTTC. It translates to CASRGGRWEPKNIQYF.